A single sample gave rise to the 14 T cell receptor beta chains below, sequenced in a study of OX40 agonist ivuxolimab in advanced cancers. The table came from immunoSEQ multiplex PCR; TCRdb's copy has only in-frame clones and leaves some out. The sample consists of tens of thousands of clones, around 80% of them appearing once. The starting material was CD4+ or CD8+ T cells sorted from blood, obtained in a trial of the OX40 agonist ivuxolimab. Receptor source: an adult with an advanced solid tumor such as melanoma, head and neck, liver or kidney cancer.

This clone has a single count. The CDR3 DNA reads as TGCGCCAGCAGCTTTTACCGGGACAACACTGAAGCTTTCTTT. Translating gives CASSFYRDNTEAFF. The genes are TRBV5-1 and TRBJ1-1, with D tentatively TRBD1 (5 bases). This CDR3 is built from 14 residues. Looked up from germline, CDR1 is SGHRS and CDR2 is YFSETQ. V was pared by 2 bases and J by 2 bases, with 10 bases between.

This clone was seen more than once but under ten times. The CDR3 DNA reads TGCAGCGTTGTGTCGGGTTCCTACGAGCAGTACTTC. Its protein product is CSVVSGSYEQYF. The V call is TRBV29-1, the J call TRBJ2-7; no reliable D call. This CDR3 comprises 12 residues. V lost 4 bases to trimming and J lost 1 base, with 8 bases between them. CDR1 is SQVTM and CDR2 is ANQGSEA in the germline V gene.

The CDR3 protein is CASSAGTSGTNEQFF. The CDR3 nucleotides are TGCGCCAGCAGCGCCGGGACTAGCGGTACCAATGAGCAGTTCTTC. V usage is TRBV5-1 and J usage is TRBJ2-1, with 11 bases fitting TRBD2. The CDR3 has 15 residues. V lost 4 bases to trimming and J lost 6 bases; unmatched junction nucleotides: 6. Looked up from germline, CDR1 is SGHRS and CDR2 is YFSETQ.

The rearrangement joins TRBV6-6 to TRBJ1-5; no clear D. Between the trimmed V and J ends, which lost 8 bases and 0 bases, there was a span of 11 bases. CDR1 and CDR2 (germline): MNHNY, SVGAGI (reference sequence). The CDR3 has 14 amino acids. The CDR3 protein is CASATEYSNQPQHF. The DNA of the CDR3 is TGTGCCAGCGCCACCGAATATAGCAATCAGCCCCAGCATTTT.

The V gene is TRBV27, the J gene TRBJ2-1; D is tentatively TRBD1 or TRBD2 (5 bases each). The germline V and J ends were trimmed by 5 bases and 4 bases, with 18 bases remaining between them. The CDR3 length is 16 residues. Germline V gene data show CDR1 as MNHEY and CDR2 as SMNVEV (reference sequence). DNA of the CDR3: TGTGCCAGCAGTCCGGACCGGGGCCGGTTGTACAATGAGCAGTTCTTC. Its translation: CASSPDRGRLYNEQFF.

The count of this clone is one. In nucleotides, the CDR3 is TGTGCCAGCAGCGCGAACCCAAACACTGAAGCTTTCTTT. Encoded protein: CASSANPNTEAFF. The V gene is TRBV7-2, the J gene TRBJ1-1; D is ambiguous. This CDR3 spans 13 amino acids. Germline V gene data show CDR1 as SGHTA and CDR2 as FQGNSA. V lost 5 bases and J 2 bases, leaving 9 bases between the germline ends.

The chain couples TRBV7-9 to TRBJ1-1, with TRBD1 matching over 7 bases. V gave up 2 bases and J gave up 3 bases; unmatched junction bases: 6. Germline CDR1 is SEHNR and CDR2 is FQNEAQ (reference sequence). The CDR3 has 15 residues. The CDR3 DNA is TGTGCCAGCAGCTTAAGAACAGGGGTCGACACTGAAGCTTTCTTT. This encodes CASSLRTGVDTEAFF.

CDR3 nucleotide sequence: TGTGCCAGCAGTCGGACCCATCTTAACACTGAAGCTTTCTTT. Amino acids: CASSRTHLNTEAFF. The chain uses TRBV6-5 and TRBJ1-1; D unresolved. Trimming cost V 5 bases and J 2 bases, with 12 bases left between them. CDR3 length: 14 amino acids. The V gene's germline CDR1 is MNHEY and CDR2 SVGAGI.

In this sample, this clone turned up once. This chain links TRBV6-5 with TRBJ1-3; no firm D call. In germline, CDR1 is MNHEY, CDR2 SVGAGI. The CDR3 spans 14 residues. The V and J ends lost 2 bases and 4 bases respectively, with 9 bases between them. The CDR3 bases are TGTGCCAGCAGTTACAGGGAACACGGAAACACCATATATTTT. Translating gives CASSYREHGNTIYF.

The chain is built from TRBV5-4 and TRBJ2-7, with TRBD2 identical over 7 bases. The CDR3 runs 14 residues. Looked up from germline, CDR1 is SGHNT and CDR2 is YYREEE (reference sequence). V was pared by 5 bases and J by 2 bases, with 7 bases of the junction left unmatched. The CDR3 region is CASSPRGTTYEQYF. Here the CDR3 DNA reads TGTGCCAGCAGTCCCCGGGGGACTACCTACGAGCAGTACTTC.

This clone came up once. The chain is built from TRBV30 and TRBJ2-7, with TRBD1 identical over 8 bases. V was pared by 5 bases and J by 3 bases, with 3 bases of the junction left unmatched. This CDR3 contains 12 residues. The V gene's germline CDR1 is GTSNPN and CDR2 SVGIG (reference sequence). CDR3 region: CAWADRVYEQYF. CDR3 sequence (DNA): TGTGCCTGGGCGGACAGGGTCTACGAGCAGTACTTC.

The V and J genes are TRBV5-4 and TRBJ2-7, with D tentatively TRBD2 (6 bases). V shed 2 bases and J shed 4 bases, with 10 bases lying between them. This CDR3 comprises 13 residues. Looked up from germline, CDR1 is SGHNT and CDR2 is YYREEE (reference sequence). CDR3 sequence reads: CASSFGTDYEQYF. CDR3 coding DNA: TGTGCCAGCAGCTTTGGGACTGATTACGAGCAGTACTTC.

The chain uses TRBV10-3 and TRBJ1-3, with TRBD1 as a possible D gene (5 bases). The CDR3 has 13 amino acids. CDR1 ENHRY and CDR2 SYGVKD come from the germline V gene. V lost 7 bases, J lost 0 bases, and 7 bases lay in between. The CDR3 is CAIKGNSGNTIYF. CDR3 DNA: TGTGCCATCAAGGGGAACTCTGGAAACACCATATATTTT.

The CDR3 reads CASSPSSGQETQYF. The CDR3 coding sequence is TGTGCCAGCAGCCCCAGTAGCGGCCAAGAGACCCAGTACTTC. The chain couples TRBV7-1 to TRBJ2-5, with D perhaps matching TRBD2 (6 bases). TRBV7-1 is reported as an ORF; its role is uncertain. The CDR3 consists of 14 residues. V lost 5 bases and J lost 1, with 11 bases in between.